This TCR beta chain was captured in a study of blood T cell repertoires in COVID-19. Looking at the study overall: Researchers got acute and convalescent COVID-19 samples from the United States, Italy and Spain.

In terms of age and location, participants ranged from about 18 to 100 years and lived in approximately 26 US areas. All recovered Cohort 3 donors got two negative PCRs, got clearance, or saw symptom resolution. The method was immunoSEQ multiplex PCR; TCRdb's version includes in-frame clones alone and lacks a portion of them. In the table there are about 220,000 clones, about 87% of which are singletons. The CDR3 loop spans 12 amino acids. Germline CDR1 reads SEHNR; CDR2 reads FQNEAQ (reference sequence). Between the trimmed V and J ends, which lost 0 bases and 8 bases, there was a span of 7 bases. Sequencing was performed on PBMCs or T cells enriched from blood (not recorded which). The TCR comes from a young woman who had recovered from COVID-19. This chain joins TRBV7-9 and TRBJ1-2; D is ambiguous. The CDR3 bases are TGTGCCAGCAGCTTAGCACATCTCGGCTACACCTTC. It encodes CASSLAHLGYTF.